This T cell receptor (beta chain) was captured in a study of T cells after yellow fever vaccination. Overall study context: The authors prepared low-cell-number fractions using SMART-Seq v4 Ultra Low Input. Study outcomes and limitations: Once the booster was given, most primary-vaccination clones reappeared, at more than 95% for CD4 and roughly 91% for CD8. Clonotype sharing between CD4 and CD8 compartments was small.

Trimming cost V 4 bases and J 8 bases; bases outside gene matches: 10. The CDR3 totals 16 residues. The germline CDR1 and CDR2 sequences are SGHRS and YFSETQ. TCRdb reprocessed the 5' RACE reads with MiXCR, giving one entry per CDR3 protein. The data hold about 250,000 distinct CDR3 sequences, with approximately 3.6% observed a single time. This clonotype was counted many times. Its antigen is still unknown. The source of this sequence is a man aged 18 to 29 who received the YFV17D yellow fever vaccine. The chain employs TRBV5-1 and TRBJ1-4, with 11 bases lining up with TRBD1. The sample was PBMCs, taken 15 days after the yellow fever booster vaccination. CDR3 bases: TGCGCCAGCAGCAAAGGGGACAGGGGGGTCGGAGAAAAACTGTTTTTT. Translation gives CASSKGDRGVGEKLFF.